This is a list of T cell receptor beta chains from one sample in a study of beta chain features in type 1 diabetes. Repertoires were generated with immunoSEQ multiplex PCR, while TCRdb's copy carries only in-frame clones and drops some. The sample lists 300,000 or so clones; roughly 14% were seen once. The source material was naive CD4+ T cells from blood. These receptors were taken from a woman aged 18-29 years with type 1 diabetes. Each CDR3 is given with its conserved first and last residue. The D gene is left open where the match is weak. Expanded clones are given a class, and other clones once, few, many or no size at all.

CDR3,DNA,J,size,V,D
CASSPSYSGANVLTF,TGTGCCAGCAGCCCCAGTTACTCTGGGGCCAACGTCCTGACTTTC,TRBJ2-6,few,TRBV6-1,-
CASSLGISTDTQYF,TGTGCCAGCAGCTTGGGCATCAGCACAGATACGCAGTATTTT,TRBJ2-3,-,TRBV7-9,-
CATSRPGAEGTDTQYF,TGTGCCACCAGCCGTCCAGGGGCTGAAGGCACAGATACGCAGTATTTT,TRBJ2-3,few,TRBV15,-
CASSSSGVWETQYF,TGTGCCAGCAGTTCGTCGGGAGTATGGGAGACCCAGTACTTC,TRBJ2-5,few,TRBV28,-
CASSPGQGNTEAFF,TGTGCCAGCAGCCCGGGACAGGGGAACACTGAAGCTTTCTTT,TRBJ1-1,-,TRBV5-4,TRBD1
CAISEGTSGSYNEQFF,TGTGCCATCAGTGAGGGGACTAGCGGGAGTTATAATGAGCAGTTCTTC,TRBJ2-1,-,TRBV10-3,TRBD2
CASSARTVGTEFF,TGTGCCAGCAGCGCGAGAACCGTGGGCACCGAGTTCTTC,TRBJ2-1,few,TRBV7-2,-
CASGSTGRQETQYF,TGTGCCAGCGGATCCACAGGGAGACAAGAGACCCAGTACTTC,TRBJ2-5,-,TRBV2,-
CASRVHGTSGSYEQYF,TGTGCCAGCAGGGTGCACGGGACTAGCGGGAGCTATGAGCAGTACTTC,TRBJ2-7,-,TRBV7-2,TRBD2
CASSLSSGYTF,TGTGCCAGTAGTCTGAGTAGTGGCTACACCTTC,TRBJ1-2,-,TRBV19,-
CASSLGQGETQYF,TGTGCCAGCAGCCTCGGCCAGGGGGAGACCCAGTACTTC,TRBJ2-5,-,TRBV11-2,-
CASSLQGYEQYF,TGTGCCAGCAGTCTACAGGGCTACGAGCAGTACTTC,TRBJ2-7,few,TRBV28,-
CSVGVTGPNEKLFF,TGCAGCGTGGGGGTTACAGGGCCCAATGAAAAACTGTTTTTT,TRBJ1-4,few,TRBV29-1,-
CSVVASGRKSYEQYF,TGCAGCGTTGTAGCTAGCGGGAGGAAGTCCTACGAGCAGTACTTC,TRBJ2-7,few,TRBV29-1,TRBD2